Below, 21 T cell receptor beta chains from the same sample are listed, as sequenced in a study of early T cells in non-severe SARS-CoV-2 infection. TCRdb re-analysed the 5' RACE reads in MiXCR, keeping a single row per CDR3 protein. In the table there are roughly 50,000 distinct CDR3 sequences, 6% to 8% of which are singletons. The sample consisted of whole blood, taken at baseline. These receptor sequences come from an adult who was a healthcare worker with PCR-confirmed SARS-CoV-2 infection or an uninfected control (not recorded which).

At least ten counts were recorded for this clonotype. The rearrangement links TRBV6-4 to TRBJ2-1, with 9 nucleotides matching TRBD2. Germline trimming cut 2 bases from V and 6 bases from J; bases unmatched to any gene: 2. The CDR3 is made up of 14 amino acids. CDR1 and CDR2 (germline): MRHNA, SNTAGT. CDR3 bases: TGTGCCAGCAGTGACGGGCGGGAGGGCAATGAGCAGTTCTTC. This codes for CASSDGREGNEQFF.

In its sample, this clonotype was seen many times. J is TRBJ1-5 and V is TRBV21-1; no check of the table's D call, TRBD1, against the DNA was made. TRBV21-1 is a pseudogene locus. The CDR3 runs 18 residues. The CDR3 DNA sequence: TGTGCCAGCAGCGGAGGCGGGACACCCCTAGGTAGCAATCAGCCCCAGCATTTT. It codes for CASSGGGTPLGSNQPQHF.

In its sample, this clonotype was seen a few times. The rearrangement joins TRBV5-6 to TRBJ2-1, with D unresolved. The germline gives CDR1 SGHDT, CDR2 YYEEEE. The V end lost 0 bases, the J end lost 8 bases, and 9 bases lay between the germline ends. This CDR3 comprises 13 residues. The chain's CDR3 is CASSLVQPDEQFF. Written as DNA, the CDR3 is TGTGCCAGCAGCTTGGTCCAGCCCGATGAGCAGTTCTTC.

This clonotype was counted at least ten times. V and J are TRBV2 and TRBJ1-3; TRBD1 is a possible D gene (5 bases). This CDR3 contains 16 residues. The germline V gene encodes CDR1 SNHLY and CDR2 FYNNEI. The ends were cut back, 5 bases at V and 3 bases at J, with 17 bases in the middle. CDR3 sequence (DNA): TGTGCCAGCAGTATTTTCGAGAGGGGTGATGGAAACACCATATATTTT. Translating it yields CASSIFERGDGNTIYF.

This clonotype was seen repeatedly, ten times or more. The V and J genes are TRBV21-1 and TRBJ2-7. TRBV21-1 is a pseudogene segment. The CDR3 consists of 10 residues. The DNA of the CDR3 is TGTGCCAGCAGCATCTACGAGCAGTACTTC. It codes for CASSIYEQYF.

This clonotype was counted a few times. A much larger clonotype is one base distant, so this may be a read error. The chain carries TRBV7-9 and TRBJ2-5, with D hard to call. Germline CDR1 reads SEHNR; CDR2 reads FQNEAQ (reference sequence). The CDR3 loop spans 11 amino acids. The V end was cut by 2 bases, the J end by 4 bases, with 2 bases between. CDR3 residues: CASSLIETQYF. As DNA, the CDR3 is TGTGCCAGCAGCTTAATAGAGACCCAGTACTTC.

Many counts were recorded for this clonotype. V gene TRBV4-2 combines with J gene TRBJ2-1; D is possibly TRBD2 (6 bases). In germline, CDR1 is LGHNA, CDR2 YNFKEQ. The V end was cut by 0 bases, the J end by 3 bases, with 9 bases between. This CDR3 has 15 amino acids. CDR3 region: CASSQDWRGYNEQFF. CDR3 sequence (DNA): TGTGCCAGCAGCCAAGACTGGAGGGGCTACAATGAGCAGTTCTTC.

The J gene is TRBJ2-7, the V gene TRBV28; D is tentatively TRBD1 or TRBD2 (5 bases each). Germline V lookup: CDR1 MDHEN, CDR2 SYDVKM. Trimming pared 5 bases from V and 2 bases from J, leaving 19 bases between. The CDR3 totals 16 residues. The CDR3 protein is CASSKPSGSKTYEQYF. The CDR3 coding sequence is TGTGCCAGCAGTAAACCTTCAGGGAGCAAGACCTACGAGCAGTACTTC. The whole variable domain, filled in from reference TRBV28 and TRBJ2-7, reads DVKVTQSSRYLVKRTGEKVFLECVQDMDHENMFWYRQDPGLGLRLIYFSYDVKMKEKGDIPEGYSVSREKKERFSLILESASTNQTSMYLCASSKPSGSKTYEQYFGPGTRLTVT.

In this sample, this clonotype turned up many times. The rearrangement joins TRBV5-4 to TRBJ2-4, with 7 bases identical to TRBD1. V gave up 3 bases and J gave up 10 bases; unmatched junction bases: 10. This CDR3 has 14 amino acids. Germline CDR1 SGHNT, CDR2 YYREEE (reference sequence). The CDR3 region has the DNA TGTGCCAGCAGCTCCGGGCTCACAGGGGATATTCAGTACTTC. Translation gives CASSSGLTGDIQYF.

There are many counts of this clonotype. CDR3 nucleotides: TGTGCCAGCAGTTTAACACCGGGACAGCTAATCTCTGGGGCCAACGTCCTGACTTTC. Translated, it gives CASSLTPGQLISGANVLTF. J is TRBJ2-6 and V is TRBV27; 7 bases are shared with TRBD1. The CDR3 length is 19 residues. Germline V gene sequence: CDR1 MNHEY, CDR2 SMNVEV (reference sequence). Trimming at V came to 2 bases and at J to 0 bases, leaving 10 bases not matched to a gene.

This clonotype was seen repeatedly, ten times or more. The J gene is TRBJ2-5, the V gene TRBV20-1; either TRBD1 or TRBD2 may supply D (5 bases each). Germline V gives CDR1 DFQATT, CDR2 SNEGSKA (reference sequence). The V gene lost 3 bases and the J gene lost 7 bases, with 15 bases spanning the gap. CDR3 size: 13 residues. The CDR3 loop is CSARDGTAGTQYF. CDR3 DNA: TGCAGTGCTAGGGACGGGACGGCCGGGACCCAGTACTTC.

This clonotype was seen only a few times. V gene TRBV27 combines with J gene TRBJ2-3; 8 bases line up with TRBD2. Germline assignment: CDR1 MNHEY and CDR2 SMNVEV (reference sequence). The CDR3 extends over 15 amino acids. V was pared by 4 bases and J by 6 bases, with 9 bases of the junction left unmatched. In DNA, the CDR3 is TGTGCCAGCAGTTACCAGGGACTAGGCCCCGATACGCAGTATTTT. It yields the protein CASSYQGLGPDTQYF.

This clonotype was recorded at least ten times. The CDR3 reads CASREDLGRGFSYEQYF. The CDR3 DNA is TGCGCCAGCAGGGAGGACCTGGGGAGGGGATTCTCCTACGAGCAGTACTTC. The chain employs TRBV5-1 and TRBJ2-7; 7 bases are shared with TRBD2. Losses at the gene ends were 5 bases for V and 0 bases for J; bases not matched to a gene: 14. The CDR3 has 17 residues. Germline CDR1 SGHRS, CDR2 YFSETQ.

The V call is TRBV6-4, the J call TRBJ1-5, with D possibly being TRBD1 (5 bases). Germline values: CDR1 MRHNA, CDR2 SNTAGT. V was cut by 6 bases and J by 2 bases, with 8 bases left in between. The CDR3 contains 13 residues. CDR3 nucleotides: TGTGCCAGCAGCCAAGGGGGCAATCAGCCCCAGCATTTT. Translation gives CASSQGGNQPQHF.

In its sample, this clonotype was seen a few times. A much larger clone differs by one base, so this may be a read error. DNA of the CDR3: TGTGCCAGCAGCTTAAGAGGGACCAGTATCCTACATGAGCATTTCTTC. As protein: CASSLRGTSILHEHFF. The chain joins TRBV11-2 to TRBJ2-1, with D perhaps given as TRBD1 or TRBD2 (5 bases each). Germline lookup yields CDR1 SGHAT and CDR2 FQNNGV. CDR3 length equals 16 residues. The full variable domain, rest sourced from reference TRBV11-2 and TRBJ2-1, is EAGVAQSPRYKIIEKRQSVAFWCNPISGHATLYWYQQILGQGPKLLIQFQNNGVVDDSQLPKDRFSAERLKGVDSTLKIQPAKLEDSAVYLCASSLRGTSILHEHFFGPGTRLTVL.

This clonotype was seen a few times. The V gene is TRBV5-1, the J gene TRBJ1-2, with D possibly TRBD1 on 6 matching bases. The germline V gene encodes CDR1 SGHRS and CDR2 YFSETQ. Trimming cost V 0 bases and J 0 bases, with 6 bases left between them. The CDR3 length is 14 residues. CDR3 protein: CASSLGQANYGYTF. The DNA of the CDR3 is TGCGCCAGCAGCTTGGGACAGGCTAACTATGGCTACACCTTC. Combining the CDR3 with reference TRBV5-1 and TRBJ1-2 gives the whole variable domain KAGVTQTPRYLIKTRGQQVTLSCSPISGHRSVSWYQQTPGQGLQFLFEYFSETQRNKGNFPGRFSGRQFSNSRSEMNVSTLELGDSALYLCASSLGQANYGYTFGSGTRLTVV.

Ten or more counts support this clonotype. V gene TRBV6-6 combines with J gene TRBJ1-1; D is possibly TRBD1 (6 bases). Trimming left V 5 bases short and J 0 bases short, with 10 bases between. CDR1 and CDR2 from the germline V gene are MNHNY and SVGAGI (reference sequence). This CDR3 has 14 amino acids. The DNA of the CDR3 is TGTGCCAGCAGTCAAACAGGGCTGAACACTGAAGCTTTCTTT. Its translation: CASSQTGLNTEAFF.

The chain recombines TRBV5-1 with TRBJ2-7; D is ambiguous. CDR1 SGHRS and CDR2 YFSETQ come from the germline V gene. The V and J ends lost 0 bases and 0 bases respectively, with 7 bases between them. This CDR3 contains 14 residues. CDR3 protein: CASSLEGLSYEQYF. In DNA form, the CDR3 reads TGCGCCAGCAGCTTGGAAGGGCTCTCCTACGAGCAGTACTTC.

This clonotype was counted a few times. The CDR3 sequence is CAIRPGTGVHQPQHF. CDR3 nucleotides: TGTGCCATCAGGCCTGGGACAGGGGTCCATCAGCCCCAGCATTTT. The genes are TRBV10-3 and TRBJ1-5, with TRBD1 identical over 10 bases. The J segment lost 5 bases and the V segment lost 6 bases, leaving 7 bases of the junction unmatched. The CDR3 is 15 amino acids. Germline CDR1 ENHRY, CDR2 SYGVKD.

Concerning this clonotype itself: Germline and junction disagree at one end, which may indicate a read error. The chain couples TRBV14 to TRBJ2-2; TRBD2 matches 9 bases. Germline values: CDR1 SGHDN, CDR2 FVKESK. The CDR3 has 16 amino acids. DNA for the CDR3: TGTGCCAGCAGCCTGATAGCGGGAGTGGGCACCGGAGAGCTGTTTTTT. It encodes CASSLIAGVGTGELFF.

In its sample, this clonotype was seen many times. The V and J genes are TRBV9 and TRBJ2-5, with 11 positions matching TRBD2. The CDR3 extends over 16 amino acids. The V segment lost 3 bases and the J segment 7 bases; nucleotides outside the gene matches: 11. Per the germline V gene, CDR1 is SGDLS and CDR2 is YYNGEE. The CDR3 loop reads CASSAEISGRGGTQYF. CDR3 DNA: TGTGCCAGCAGCGCGGAGATTAGCGGGAGGGGCGGGACCCAGTACTTC. The whole variable domain, remainder taken from reference TRBV9 and TRBJ2-5, is DSGVTQTPKHLITATGQRVTLRCSPRSGDLSVYWYQQSLDQGLQFLIQYYNGEERAKGNILERFSAQQFPDLHSELNLSSLELGDSALYFCASSAEISGRGGTQYFGPGTRLLVL.